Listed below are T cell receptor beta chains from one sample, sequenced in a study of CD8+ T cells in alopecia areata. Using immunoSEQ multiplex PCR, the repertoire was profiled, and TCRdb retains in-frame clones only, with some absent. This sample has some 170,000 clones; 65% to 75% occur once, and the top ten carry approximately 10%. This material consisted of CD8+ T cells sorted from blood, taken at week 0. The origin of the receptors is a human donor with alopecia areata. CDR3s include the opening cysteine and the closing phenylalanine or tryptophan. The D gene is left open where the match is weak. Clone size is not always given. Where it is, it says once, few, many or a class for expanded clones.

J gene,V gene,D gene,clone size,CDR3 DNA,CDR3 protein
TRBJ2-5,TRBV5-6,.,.,TGTGCCAGCAGCTTGGCCTCGTGGGAGACCCAGTACTTC,CASSLASWETQYF
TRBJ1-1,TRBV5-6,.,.,TGTGCCAGCAGCTTGGGGGCGAGCACTGAAGCTTTCTTT,CASSLGASTEAFF
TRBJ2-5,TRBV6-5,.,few,TGTGCCAGCACCTATCGGGGGGCTCAAGAGACCCAGTACTTC,CASTYRGAQETQYF
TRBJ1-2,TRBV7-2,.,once,TGTGCCAGCAGCCATCCTCCGGGGACTGGGGTCCACTATGGCTACACCTTC,CASSHPPGTGVHYGYTF
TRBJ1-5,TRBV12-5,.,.,TGTGCTAGTGGTCCAGATCAGCCCCAGCATTTT,CASGPDQPQHF
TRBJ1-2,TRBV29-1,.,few,TGCAGCGTTTACAAAGTCCTCAGGGACGGCTACACCTTC,CSVYKVLRDGYTF
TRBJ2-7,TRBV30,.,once,TGTGCCTGGAGTAAGGGGCCCTACGAGCAGTACTTC,CAWSKGPYEQYF
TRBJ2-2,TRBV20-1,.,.,TGCAGTGCCTATAACACCGGGGAGCTGTTTTTT,CSAYNTGELFF
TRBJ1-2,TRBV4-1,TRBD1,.,TGCGCCAGCAGCCAAGCGGGACAGGGAGGCTATGGCTACACCTTC,CASSQAGQGGYGYTF
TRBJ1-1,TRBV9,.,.,TGTGCCAGCAGCGTAGAAGGGGGGGTGAACACTGAAGCTTTCTTT,CASSVEGGVNTEAFF
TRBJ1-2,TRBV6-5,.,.,TGTGCCATCAGGACAGCTAACTATGGCTACACCTTC,CAIRTANYGYTF
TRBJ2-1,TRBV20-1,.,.,TGCAGTGCTAGATACATGGGTGAGCAGTTCTTC,CSARYMGEQFF
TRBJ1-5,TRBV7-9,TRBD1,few,TGTGCCAGCAGCTCCGGACAGGGCATACAGCCCCAGCATTTT,CASSSGQGIQPQHF
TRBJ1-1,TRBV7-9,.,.,TGTGCCAGCAGCCAACATAACGACCAGGCTTTCTTT,CASSQHNDQAFF
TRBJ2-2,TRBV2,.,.,TGTGCCAGCAACGTCCGGGACTCACCCACCGGGGAGCTGTTTTTT,CASNVRDSPTGELFF
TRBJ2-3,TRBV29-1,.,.,TGCAGCGTCCCTGCCCATCCTACCCACACAGATACGCAGTATTTT,CSVPAHPTHTDTQYF
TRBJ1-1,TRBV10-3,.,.,TGTGCCATCAGCGATTCAGGTGAAGCTTTCTTT,CAISDSGEAFF
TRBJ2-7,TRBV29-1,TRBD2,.,TGCAGCGTTCTCAGACTAGCGGGGTCCTACGAGCAGTACTTC,CSVLRLAGSYEQYF
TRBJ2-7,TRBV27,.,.,TGTGCCAGCAGTGCGGACATCCGCTACGAGCAGTACTTC,CASSADIRYEQYF
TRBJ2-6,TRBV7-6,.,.,TGTGCCAGCAGCTTACGGTTTCAATCTACCGGGGCCAACGTCCTGACTTTC,CASSLRFQSTGANVLTF
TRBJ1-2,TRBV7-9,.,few,TGTGCCAGCAGTTCTTGGACGTTGGTCCACACCTTC,CASSSWTLVHTF
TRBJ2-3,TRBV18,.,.,TGTGCCAGCTCCCGCACTTATAGCACAGATACGCAGTATTTT,CASSRTYSTDTQYF
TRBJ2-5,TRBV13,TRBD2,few,TGTGCCAGCAGCTCACTCGCGTGGACTAGCGGCGGTGAAGAGACCCAGTACTTC,CASSSLAWTSGGEETQYF
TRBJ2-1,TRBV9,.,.,TGTGCCAGCAGCGTAGGTCTTGTGAGGGATGACGGTGAGCAGTTCTTC,CASSVGLVRDDGEQFF